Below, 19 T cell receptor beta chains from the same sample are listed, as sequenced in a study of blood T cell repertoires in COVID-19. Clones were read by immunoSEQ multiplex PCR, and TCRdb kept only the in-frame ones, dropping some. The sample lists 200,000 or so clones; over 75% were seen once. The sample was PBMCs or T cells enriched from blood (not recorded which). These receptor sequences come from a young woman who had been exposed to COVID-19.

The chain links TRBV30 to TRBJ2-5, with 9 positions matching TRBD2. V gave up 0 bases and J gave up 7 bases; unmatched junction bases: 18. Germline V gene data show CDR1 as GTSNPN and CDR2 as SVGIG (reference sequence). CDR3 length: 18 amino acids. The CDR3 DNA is TGTGCCTGGAGTGTCTCTACTCTAGCGGGAATACGGCGAGGGACCCAGTACTTC. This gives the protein CAWSVSTLAGIRRGTQYF.

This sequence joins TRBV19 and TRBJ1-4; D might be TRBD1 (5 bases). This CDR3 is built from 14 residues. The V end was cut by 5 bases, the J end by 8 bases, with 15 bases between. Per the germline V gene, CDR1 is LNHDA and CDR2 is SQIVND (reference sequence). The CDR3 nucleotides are TGTGCCAGTAGTCGCGCAGGGCGGCGGGAAAAACTGTTTTTT. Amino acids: CASSRAGRREKLFF.

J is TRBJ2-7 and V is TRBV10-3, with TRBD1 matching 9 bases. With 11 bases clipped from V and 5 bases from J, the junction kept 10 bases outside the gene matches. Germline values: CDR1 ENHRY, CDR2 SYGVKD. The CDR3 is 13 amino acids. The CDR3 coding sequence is TGTGCCTCAAACCCACAGGGGGCCCACGAGCAGTACTTC. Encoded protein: CASNPQGAHEQYF.

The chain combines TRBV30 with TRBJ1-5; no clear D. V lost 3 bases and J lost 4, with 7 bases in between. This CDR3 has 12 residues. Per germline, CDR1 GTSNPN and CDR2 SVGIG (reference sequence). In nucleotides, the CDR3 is TGTGCCTGGAGCCCTCAGAATCAGCCCCAGCATTTT. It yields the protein CAWSPQNQPQHF.

The DNA for the CDR3 is TGTGCCAGCAGTTACAGCTCCGGGACAGGGTATGGCTACACCTTC. Translated, it gives CASSYSSGTGYGYTF. The gene calls are TRBV5-4 and TRBJ1-2; TRBD1 agrees at 9 bases. CDR3 length: 15 residues. The J segment lost 5 bases and the V segment lost 5 bases, leaving 10 bases of the junction unmatched. CDR1 is SGHNT and CDR2 is YYREEE in the germline V gene (reference sequence).

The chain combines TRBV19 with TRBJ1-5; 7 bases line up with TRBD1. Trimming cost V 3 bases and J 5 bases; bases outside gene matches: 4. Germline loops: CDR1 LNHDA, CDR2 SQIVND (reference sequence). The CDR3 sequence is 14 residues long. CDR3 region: CASSMTGLDQPQHF. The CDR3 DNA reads TGTGCCAGTAGTATGACAGGGTTAGATCAGCCCCAGCATTTT.

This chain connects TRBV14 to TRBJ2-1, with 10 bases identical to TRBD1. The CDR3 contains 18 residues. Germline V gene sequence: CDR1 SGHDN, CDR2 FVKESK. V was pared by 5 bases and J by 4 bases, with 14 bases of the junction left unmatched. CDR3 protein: CASSSFMGTGVGYNEQFF. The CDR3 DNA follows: TGTGCCAGCAGCAGCTTCATGGGGACAGGGGTCGGATACAATGAGCAGTTCTTC.

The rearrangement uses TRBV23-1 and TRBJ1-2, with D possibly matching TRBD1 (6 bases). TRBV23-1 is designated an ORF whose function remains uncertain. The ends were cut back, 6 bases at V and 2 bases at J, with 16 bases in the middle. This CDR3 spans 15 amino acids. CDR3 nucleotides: TGCGCCAGCAGCCTACAGGGAATAGTAAACTATGGCTACACCTTC. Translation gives CASSLQGIVNYGYTF.

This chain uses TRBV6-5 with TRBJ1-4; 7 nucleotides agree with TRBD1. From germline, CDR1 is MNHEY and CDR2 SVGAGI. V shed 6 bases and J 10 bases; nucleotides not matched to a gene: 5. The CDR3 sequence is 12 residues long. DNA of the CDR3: TGTGCCAGCAGCCAAACAGGGGCAAAACTGTTTTTT. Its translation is CASSQTGAKLFF.

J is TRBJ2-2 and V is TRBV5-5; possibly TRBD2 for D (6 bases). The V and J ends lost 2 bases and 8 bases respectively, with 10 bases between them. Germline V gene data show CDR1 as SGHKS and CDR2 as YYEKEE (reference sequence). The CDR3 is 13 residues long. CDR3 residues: CASSFRGTGELFF. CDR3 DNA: TGTGCCAGCAGCTTCCGAGGGACTGGGGAGCTGTTTTTT.

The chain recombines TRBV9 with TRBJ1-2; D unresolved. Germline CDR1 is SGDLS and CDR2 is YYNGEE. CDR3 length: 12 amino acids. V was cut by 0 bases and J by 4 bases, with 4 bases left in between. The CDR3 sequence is CASSVDGYGYTF. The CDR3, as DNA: TGTGCCAGCAGCGTAGACGGCTATGGCTACACCTTC.

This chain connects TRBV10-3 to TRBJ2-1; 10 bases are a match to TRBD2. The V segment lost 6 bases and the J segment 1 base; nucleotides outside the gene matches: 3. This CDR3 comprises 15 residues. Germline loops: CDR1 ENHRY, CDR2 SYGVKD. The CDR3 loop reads CAISVAGGSYNEQFF. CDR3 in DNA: TGTGCCATCAGCGTAGCGGGAGGATCCTACAATGAGCAGTTCTTC.

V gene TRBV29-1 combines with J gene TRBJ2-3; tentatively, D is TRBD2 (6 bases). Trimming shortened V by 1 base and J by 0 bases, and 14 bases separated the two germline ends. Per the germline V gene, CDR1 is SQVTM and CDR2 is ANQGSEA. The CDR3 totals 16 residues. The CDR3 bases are TGCAGCGTTGAAGGTATGGTGACTAGGAGCACAGATACGCAGTATTTT. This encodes CSVEGMVTRSTDTQYF.

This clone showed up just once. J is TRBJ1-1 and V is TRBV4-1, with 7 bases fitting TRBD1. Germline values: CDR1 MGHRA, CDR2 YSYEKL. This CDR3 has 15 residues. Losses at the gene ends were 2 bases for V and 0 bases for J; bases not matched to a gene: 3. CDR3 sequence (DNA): TGCGCCAGCAGCCAAATCAGGGGGATGAACACTGAAGCTTTCTTT. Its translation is CASSQIRGMNTEAFF.

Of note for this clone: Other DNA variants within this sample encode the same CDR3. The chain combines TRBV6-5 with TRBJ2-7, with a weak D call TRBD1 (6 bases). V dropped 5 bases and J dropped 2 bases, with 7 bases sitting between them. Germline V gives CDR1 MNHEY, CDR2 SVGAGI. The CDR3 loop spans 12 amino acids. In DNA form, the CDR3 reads TGTGCCAGCAGTCGGACAGCCTACGAGCAGTACTTC. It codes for CASSRTAYEQYF.

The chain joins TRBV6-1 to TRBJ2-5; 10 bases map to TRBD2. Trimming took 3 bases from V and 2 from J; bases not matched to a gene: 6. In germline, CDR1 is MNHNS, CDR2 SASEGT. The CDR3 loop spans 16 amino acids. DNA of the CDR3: TGTGCCAGCAGTGACCCCGGGACTAGCGCACAAGAGACCCAGTACTTC. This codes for CASSDPGTSAQETQYF.

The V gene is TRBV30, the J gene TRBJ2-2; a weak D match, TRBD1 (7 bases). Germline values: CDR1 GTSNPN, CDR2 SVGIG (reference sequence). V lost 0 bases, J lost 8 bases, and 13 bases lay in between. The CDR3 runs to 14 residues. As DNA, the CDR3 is TGTGCCTGGAGTGTAAAGGGGGCGGGAGGGGAGCTGTTTTTT. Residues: CAWSVKGAGGELFF.

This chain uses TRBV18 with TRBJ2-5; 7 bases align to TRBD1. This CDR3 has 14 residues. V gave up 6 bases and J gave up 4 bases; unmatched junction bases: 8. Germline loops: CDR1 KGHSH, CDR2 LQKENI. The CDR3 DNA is TGTGCCAGCTCCCCTAAAGCAGGGGGAGAGACCCAGTACTTC. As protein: CASSPKAGGETQYF.

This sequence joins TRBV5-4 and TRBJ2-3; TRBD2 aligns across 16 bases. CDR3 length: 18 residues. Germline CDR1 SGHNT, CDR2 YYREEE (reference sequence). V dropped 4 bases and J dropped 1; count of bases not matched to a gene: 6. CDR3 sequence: CASSPGLAGGRGTDTQYF. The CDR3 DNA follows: TGTGCCAGCAGCCCGGGACTAGCGGGAGGGCGGGGCACAGATACGCAGTATTTT.